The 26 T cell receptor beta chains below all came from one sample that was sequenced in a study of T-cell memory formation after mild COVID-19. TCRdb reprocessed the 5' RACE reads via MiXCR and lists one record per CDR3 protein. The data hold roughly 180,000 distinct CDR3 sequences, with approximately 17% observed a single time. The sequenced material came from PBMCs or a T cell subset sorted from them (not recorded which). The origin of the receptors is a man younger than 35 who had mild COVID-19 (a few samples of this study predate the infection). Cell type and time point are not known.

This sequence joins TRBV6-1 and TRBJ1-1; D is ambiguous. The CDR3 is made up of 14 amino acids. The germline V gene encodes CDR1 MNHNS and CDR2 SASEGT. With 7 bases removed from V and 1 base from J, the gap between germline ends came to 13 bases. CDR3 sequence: CASTVVTPNTEAFF. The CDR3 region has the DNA TGTGCCAGCACCGTGGTCACCCCGAACACTGAAGCTTTCTTT.

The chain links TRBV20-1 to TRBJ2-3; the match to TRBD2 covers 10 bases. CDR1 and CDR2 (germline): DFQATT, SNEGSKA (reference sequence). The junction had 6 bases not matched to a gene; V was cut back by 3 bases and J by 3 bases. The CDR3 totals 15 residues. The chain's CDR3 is CSARNSGGSTDTQYF. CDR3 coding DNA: TGCAGTGCTAGGAATAGCGGGGGGTCGACAGATACGCAGTATTTT.

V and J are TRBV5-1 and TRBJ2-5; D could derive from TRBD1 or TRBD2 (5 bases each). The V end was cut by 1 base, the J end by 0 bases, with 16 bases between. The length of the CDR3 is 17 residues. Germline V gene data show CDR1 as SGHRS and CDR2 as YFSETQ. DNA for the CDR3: TGCGCCAGCAGCTTGTCGGGGCGACTGCTGTACCAAGAGACCCAGTACTTC. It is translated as CASSLSGRLLYQETQYF.

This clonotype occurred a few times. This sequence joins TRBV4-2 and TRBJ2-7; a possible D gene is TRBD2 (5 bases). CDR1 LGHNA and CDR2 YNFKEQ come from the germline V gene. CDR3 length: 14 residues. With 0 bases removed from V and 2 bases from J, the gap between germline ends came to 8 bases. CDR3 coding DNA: TGTGCCAGCAGCCAAGATCAGGAGGCCTACGAGCAGTACGTC. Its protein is CASSQDQEAYEQYV.

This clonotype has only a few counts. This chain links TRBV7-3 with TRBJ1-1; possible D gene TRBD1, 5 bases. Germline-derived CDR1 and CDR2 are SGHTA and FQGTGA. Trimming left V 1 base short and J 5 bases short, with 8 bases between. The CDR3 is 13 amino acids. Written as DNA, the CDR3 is TGTGCCAGCAGCTTAATGGGGGTAACTGAAGCTTTCTTT. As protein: CASSLMGVTEAFF.

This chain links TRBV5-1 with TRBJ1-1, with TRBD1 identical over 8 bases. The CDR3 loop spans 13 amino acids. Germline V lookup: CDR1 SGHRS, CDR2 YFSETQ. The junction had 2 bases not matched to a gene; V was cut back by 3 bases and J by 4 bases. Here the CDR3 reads CASSSQGVTEAFF. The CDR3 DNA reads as TGCGCCAGCAGCTCACAGGGGGTCACTGAAGCTTTCTTT.

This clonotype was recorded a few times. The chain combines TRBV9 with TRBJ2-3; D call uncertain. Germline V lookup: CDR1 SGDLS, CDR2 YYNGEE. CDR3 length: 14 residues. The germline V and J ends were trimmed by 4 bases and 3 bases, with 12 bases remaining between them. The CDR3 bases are TGTGCCAGCAGCCCCACTTCTAGGACAGATACGCAGTATTTT. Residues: CASSPTSRTDTQYF.

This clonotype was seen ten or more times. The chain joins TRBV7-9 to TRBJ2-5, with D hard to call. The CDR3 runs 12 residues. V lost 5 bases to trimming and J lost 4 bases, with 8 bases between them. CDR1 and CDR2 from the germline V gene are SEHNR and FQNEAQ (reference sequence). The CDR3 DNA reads TGTGCCAGCAGCCAAGTTGGAGAGACCCAGTACTTC. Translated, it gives CASSQVGETQYF.

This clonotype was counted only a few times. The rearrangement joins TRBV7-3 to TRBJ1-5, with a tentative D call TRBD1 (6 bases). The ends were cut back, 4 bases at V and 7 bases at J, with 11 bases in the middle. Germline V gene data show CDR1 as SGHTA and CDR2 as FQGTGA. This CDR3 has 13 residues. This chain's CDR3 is CASSSQGTQPQHF. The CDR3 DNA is TGTGCCAGCAGCTCCCAGGGGACCCAGCCCCAGCATTTT.

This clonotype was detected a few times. The CDR3 sequence is CASRTKGTSASNEQFF. As DNA, the CDR3 is TGTGCCAGCAGGACCAAAGGGACTAGCGCCTCGAATGAGCAGTTCTTC. This rearrangement joins TRBV6-1 to TRBJ2-1, with 10 nucleotides matching TRBD2. This CDR3 has 16 amino acids. With V trimmed by 6 bases and J by 7 bases, 12 bases remained unmatched. Germline CDR1 MNHNS, CDR2 SASEGT.

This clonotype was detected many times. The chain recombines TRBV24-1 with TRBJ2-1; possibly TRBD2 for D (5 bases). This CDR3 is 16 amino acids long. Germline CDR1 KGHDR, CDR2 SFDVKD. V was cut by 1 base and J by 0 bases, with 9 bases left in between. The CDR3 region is CATSDFPGSSYNEQFF. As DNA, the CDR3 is TGTGCCACCAGTGATTTCCCGGGGAGCTCCTACAATGAGCAGTTCTTC.

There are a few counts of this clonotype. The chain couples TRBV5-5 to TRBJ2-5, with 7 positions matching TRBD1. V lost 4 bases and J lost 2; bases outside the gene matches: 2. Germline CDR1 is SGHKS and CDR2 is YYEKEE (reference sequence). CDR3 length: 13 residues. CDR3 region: CASSTTGQETQYF. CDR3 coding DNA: TGTGCCAGCAGCACGACAGGGCAAGAGACCCAGTACTTC.

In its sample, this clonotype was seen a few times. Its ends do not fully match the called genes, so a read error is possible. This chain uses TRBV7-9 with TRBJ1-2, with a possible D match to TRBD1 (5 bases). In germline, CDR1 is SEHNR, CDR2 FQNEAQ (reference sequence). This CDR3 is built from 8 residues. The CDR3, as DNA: TGTGCCAGCAGTTCCAGGGCCTTC. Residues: CASSSRAF. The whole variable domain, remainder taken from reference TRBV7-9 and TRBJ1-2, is DTGVSQNPRHKITKRGQNVTFRCDPISEHNRLYWYRQTLGQGPEFLTYFQNEAQLEKSRLLSDRFSAERPKGSFSTLEIQRTEQGDSAMYLCASSSRAFGSGTRLTVV.

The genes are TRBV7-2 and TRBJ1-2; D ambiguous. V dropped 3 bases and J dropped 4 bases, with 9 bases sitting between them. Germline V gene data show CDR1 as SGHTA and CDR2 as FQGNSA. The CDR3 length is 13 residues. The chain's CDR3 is CASSFGRTYGYTF. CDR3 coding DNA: TGTGCCAGCAGCTTCGGCCGGACCTATGGCTACACCTTC.

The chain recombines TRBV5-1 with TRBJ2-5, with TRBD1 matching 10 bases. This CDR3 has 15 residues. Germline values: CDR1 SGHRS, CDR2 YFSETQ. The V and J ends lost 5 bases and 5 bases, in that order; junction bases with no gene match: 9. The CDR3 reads CASRPGQGSYETQYF. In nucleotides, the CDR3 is TGCGCCAGCAGACCGGGACAGGGGAGCTACGAGACCCAGTACTTC.

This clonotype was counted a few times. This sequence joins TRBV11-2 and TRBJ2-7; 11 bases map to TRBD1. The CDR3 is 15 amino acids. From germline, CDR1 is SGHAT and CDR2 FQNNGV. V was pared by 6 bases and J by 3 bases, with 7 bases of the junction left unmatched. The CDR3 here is CASSLGQGGFYEQYF. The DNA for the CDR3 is TGTGCCAGCAGTTTGGGACAGGGGGGTTTCTACGAGCAGTACTTC.

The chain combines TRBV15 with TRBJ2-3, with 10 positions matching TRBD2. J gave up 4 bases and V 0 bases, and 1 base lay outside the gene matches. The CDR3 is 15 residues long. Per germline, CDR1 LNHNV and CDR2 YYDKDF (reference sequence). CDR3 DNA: TGTGCCACCAGCAGAGATCTAGCGGGGGCAGATACGCAGTATTTT. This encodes CATSRDLAGADTQYF.

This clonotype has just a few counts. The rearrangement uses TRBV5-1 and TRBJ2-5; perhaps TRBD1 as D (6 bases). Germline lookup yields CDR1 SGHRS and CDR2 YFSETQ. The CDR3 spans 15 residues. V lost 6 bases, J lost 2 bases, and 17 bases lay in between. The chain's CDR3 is CASTLTDRRQETQYF. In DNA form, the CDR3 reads TGCGCCAGCACCCTAACCGACAGGAGACAAGAGACCCAGTACTTC.

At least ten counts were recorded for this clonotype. CDR3 amino acids: CSVVSSKETQYF. DNA for the CDR3: TGCAGCGTTGTATCCAGCAAAGAGACCCAGTACTTC. This chain uses TRBV29-1 with TRBJ2-5; no clear D. V gave up 4 bases and J gave up 3 bases, with 9 bases separating them. The CDR3 contains 12 residues. CDR1 is SQVTM, CDR2 ANQGSEA, per germline.

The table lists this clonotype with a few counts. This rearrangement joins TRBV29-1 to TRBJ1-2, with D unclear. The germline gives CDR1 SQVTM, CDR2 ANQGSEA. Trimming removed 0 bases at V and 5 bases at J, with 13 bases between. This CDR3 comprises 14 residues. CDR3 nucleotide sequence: TGCAGCGTTGAAGACACAGTGCTCTCTTATGGCTACACCTTC. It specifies CSVEDTVLSYGYTF.

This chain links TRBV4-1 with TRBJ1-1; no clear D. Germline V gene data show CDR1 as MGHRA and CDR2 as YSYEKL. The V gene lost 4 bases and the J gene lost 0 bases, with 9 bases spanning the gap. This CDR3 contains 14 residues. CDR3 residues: CASSPIGVNTEAFF. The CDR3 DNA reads TGCGCCAGCAGCCCCATTGGGGTGAACACTGAAGCTTTCTTT.

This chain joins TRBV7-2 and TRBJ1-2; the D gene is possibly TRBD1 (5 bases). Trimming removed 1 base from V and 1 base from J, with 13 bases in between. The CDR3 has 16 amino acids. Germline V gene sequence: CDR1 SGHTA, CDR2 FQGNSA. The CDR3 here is CASSLVGGGGNYGYTF. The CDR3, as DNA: TGTGCCAGCAGCTTAGTAGGTGGGGGAGGTAACTATGGCTACACCTTC.

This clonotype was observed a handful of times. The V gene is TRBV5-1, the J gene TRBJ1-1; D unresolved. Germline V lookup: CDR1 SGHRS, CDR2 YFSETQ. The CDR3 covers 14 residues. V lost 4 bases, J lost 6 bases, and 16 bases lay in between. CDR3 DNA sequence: TGCGCCAGCAGCCAAGGACCCACGTCTTCTGAAGCTTTCTTT. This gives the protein CASSQGPTSSEAFF.

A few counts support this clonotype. As DNA, the CDR3 is TGCAGTGCTAGAGACAGTGCAGGGGGCGATTCACCCCTCCACTTT. Protein product: CSARDSAGGDSPLHF. The rearrangement joins TRBV20-1 to TRBJ1-6, with TRBD1 identical over 8 bases. The CDR3 is 15 amino acids. CDR1 DFQATT and CDR2 SNEGSKA come from the germline V gene (reference sequence). Germline trimming cut 0 bases from V and 8 bases from J; bases unmatched to any gene: 6.

CDR3 DNA: TGTGCTAGTGGTTTGAACACCGGGGAGCTGTTTTTT. It encodes CASGLNTGELFF. The gene calls are TRBV12-5 and TRBJ2-2; no reliable D call. This CDR3 region has 12 residues. From germline, CDR1 is LGHNT and CDR2 FRNRAP. V dropped 2 bases and J dropped 2 bases, with 0 bases sitting between them. Looking up the rest from reference TRBV12-5 and TRBJ2-2 gives the full variable domain: DARVTQTPRHKVTEMGQEVTMRCQPILGHNTVFWYRQTMMQGLELLAYFRNRAPLDDSGMPKDRFSAEMPDATLATLKIQPSEPRDSAVYFCASGLNTGELFFGEGSRLTVL.

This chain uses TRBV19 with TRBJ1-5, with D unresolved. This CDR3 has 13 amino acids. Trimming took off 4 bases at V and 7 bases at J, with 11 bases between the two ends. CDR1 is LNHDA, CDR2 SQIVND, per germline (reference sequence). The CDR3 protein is CASSRLIGQPQHF. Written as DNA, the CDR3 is TGTGCCAGTAGTAGACTGATCGGCCAGCCCCAGCATTTT.